Below are 6 T cell receptor beta chains sequenced from a single sample in a study of shared clonotypes between healthy human individuals. Naive CD8 cells were CD45RO-negative, positively selected for CCR7, excluding terminally differentiated effector memory CD45RA+ cells. Some clones are missing from TCRdb's copy, which holds only in-frame ones; the method was immunoSEQ multiplex PCR. Here the sample spans some 2.1 million clones, 80% to 95% being singletons. Sequencing input: naive CD8+ T cells from PBMCs. These TCRs come from a man aged 18-30 years in good health. Some clones in this sample may be carry-over from other donors' samples.

This chain links TRBV28 with TRBJ2-7; perhaps TRBD2 as D (5 bases). CDR1 is MDHEN and CDR2 is SYDVKM in the germline V gene. The CDR3 is made up of 11 amino acids. CDR3 bases: TGTCGGGATCACTGCTCCTACGAGCAGTACTTC. It translates to CRDHCSYEQYF.

This clone was found a few times. Written as DNA, the CDR3 is TGTGCCACCCATCCCAGAGCGAACACCGGGGAGCTGTTTTTT. Translated: CATHPRANTGELFF. This sequence joins TRBV15 and TRBJ2-2; D ambiguous. CDR3 length: 14 residues. Germline V gene sequence: CDR1 LNHNV, CDR2 YYDKDF (reference sequence). With 8 bases removed from V and 0 bases from J, the gap between germline ends came to 10 bases.

With respect to this clone: Different DNA sequences within this sample yield the same CDR3. DNA for the CDR3: TGTGCCAGCAGCGGGCCAAACTACGAGCAGTACTTC. Protein product: CASSGPNYEQYF. This chain links TRBV9 with TRBJ2-7; D unresolved. This CDR3 spans 12 amino acids. Trimming left V 3 bases short and J 3 bases short, with 7 bases between. The germline V gene encodes CDR1 SGDLS and CDR2 YYNGEE.

V and J are TRBV12-2 and TRBJ2-5; the table's D gene call, TRBD1, was not cross checked with the DNA. TRBV12-2 constitutes a pseudogene. The CDR3 loop spans 16 amino acids. CDR3 DNA sequence: TGTGCAAGTCGCTTAGCAGGTCAGGGGGCGAGGGAGACCCAGTACTTC. Translating it yields CASRLAGQGARETQYF.

The CDR3, as DNA: TGTGCCATCAGTGCACCGACTAGCGGGGGATACTCCGAGCAGTACTTC. Translation gives CAISAPTSGGYSEQYF. The chain carries TRBV10-3 and TRBJ2-7; 12 positions agree with TRBD2. The CDR3 has 16 amino acids. V lost 4 bases and J lost 6; bases outside the gene matches: 10. Germline V CDR1 and CDR2: ENHRY, SYGVKD.

This sequence joins TRBV4-1 and TRBJ2-2, with 15 bases identical to TRBD2. Trimming cost V 4 bases and J 3 bases; bases outside gene matches: 3. Germline CDR1 is MGHRA and CDR2 is YSYEKL. This CDR3 region has 17 residues. Here the CDR3 reads CASSLRTSGRDTGELFF. For the CDR3, the DNA is TGCGCCAGCAGCCTACGGACTAGCGGGAGGGACACCGGGGAGCTGTTTTTT.